The 3 T cell receptor beta chains reported below all come from one sample, sequenced in a study of blood T cell repertoires in COVID-19 (dated by TCRdb to the early 2020s). Library creation used the immunoSEQ multiplex PCR assay. TCRdb took this table from immuneACCESS and kept in-frame rearrangements with V and J called. Such tables lack part of the clones; where checked against another copy, unresolved V genes explain under half of the gap, and the rest is unexplained. This sample lists about 350,000 clones; roughly 90% were detected once. The ten largest make up just over 1% of the sample. The sequencing sample was made of PBMCs or T cells enriched from blood (not recorded which). The source of these receptors is a woman younger than 45 who had been exposed to COVID-19.

V is TRBV15 and J is TRBJ1-1; D gene ambiguous. The CDR3 has 11 residues. V shed 2 bases and J shed 7 bases, with 5 bases lying between them. Per germline, CDR1 LNHNV and CDR2 YYDKDF (reference sequence). CDR3: CATSRISEAFF. The CDR3 nucleotides read TGTGCCACCAGCAGAATCAGTGAAGCTTTCTTT.

The genes are TRBV4-2 and TRBJ1-1; 11 bases map to TRBD1. V shed 4 bases and J 10 bases; nucleotides not matched to a gene: 8. Germline values: CDR1 LGHNA, CDR2 YNFKEQ. CDR3 size: 14 residues. The CDR3 region has the DNA TGTGCCAGCAGCCTCCGGACAGGGGGCGGAGGAGCTTTCTTT. Its protein product is CASSLRTGGGGAFF.

About this clone itself: One junction end disagrees with the germline gene, perhaps due to a read error. This chain links TRBV10-3 with TRBJ2-7; 11 bases map to TRBD2. Per the germline V gene, CDR1 is ENHRY and CDR2 is SYGVKD. The CDR3 consists of 15 residues. In nucleotides, the CDR3 is TGTGCCATCACTGAGGGACTAGCGGAAGTCTACGAGCAGTACTTC. This encodes CAITEGLAEVYEQYF.